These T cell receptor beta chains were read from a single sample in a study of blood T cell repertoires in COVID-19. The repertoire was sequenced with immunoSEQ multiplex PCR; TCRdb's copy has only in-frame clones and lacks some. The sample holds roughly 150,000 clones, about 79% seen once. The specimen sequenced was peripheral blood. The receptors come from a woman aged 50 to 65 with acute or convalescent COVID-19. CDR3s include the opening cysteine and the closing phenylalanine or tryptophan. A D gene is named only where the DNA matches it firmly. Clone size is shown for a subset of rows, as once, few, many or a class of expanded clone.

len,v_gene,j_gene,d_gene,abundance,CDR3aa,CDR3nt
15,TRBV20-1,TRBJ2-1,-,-,CSASGAGSHYNEQFF,TGCAGTGCTAGTGGGGCGGGTTCACATTACAATGAGCAGTTCTTC
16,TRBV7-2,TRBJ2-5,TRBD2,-,CASSRTSGGASETQYF,TGTGCCAGCAGCCGGACTAGCGGGGGGGCCAGTGAGACCCAGTACTTC
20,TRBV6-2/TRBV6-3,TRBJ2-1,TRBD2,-,CASSYSPTSGSTPGLDEQFF,TGTGCCAGCAGTTACTCTCCGACTAGCGGGAGTACCCCCGGCCTCGATGAGCAGTTCTTC
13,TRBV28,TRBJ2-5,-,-,CASRQQGYETQYF,TGTGCCAGCAGACAACAGGGATATGAGACCCAGTACTTC
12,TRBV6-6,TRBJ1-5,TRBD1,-,CASGQGNQPQHF,TGTGCCAGTGGACAGGGGAATCAGCCCCAGCATTTT
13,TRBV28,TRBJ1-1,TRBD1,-,CASSLLRTGEAFF,TGTGCCAGCAGTTTACTTCGGACAGGGGAAGCTTTCTTT
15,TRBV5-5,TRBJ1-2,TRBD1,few,CASSLGTGMTYGYTF,TGTGCCAGCAGCTTGGGGACAGGTATGACGTATGGCTACACCTTC
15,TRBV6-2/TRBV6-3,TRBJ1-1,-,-,CASSSPGGLVTEAFF,TGTGCCAGCAGTTCCCCGGGGGGCTTGGTCACTGAAGCTTTCTTT
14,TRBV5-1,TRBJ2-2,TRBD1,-,CASSPGQATGELFF,TGCGCCAGCAGCCCGGGACAGGCTACCGGGGAGCTGTTTTTT
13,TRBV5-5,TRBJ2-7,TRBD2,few,CASSPAGGYEQYF,TGTGCCAGCAGCCCAGCGGGGGGTTACGAGCAGTACTTC
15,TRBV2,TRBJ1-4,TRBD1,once,CASRVGTGFNEKLFF,TGTGCCAGCAGGGTGGGGACAGGATTTAATGAAAAACTGTTTTTT
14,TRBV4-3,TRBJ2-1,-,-,CASSQGQLFDEQFF,TGCGCCAGCAGCCAAGGGCAGTTGTTCGATGAGCAGTTCTTC
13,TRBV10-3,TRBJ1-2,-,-,CAISESSNYGYTF,TGTGCCATCAGTGAATCTAGTAACTATGGCTACACCTTC
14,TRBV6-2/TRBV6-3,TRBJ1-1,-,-,CASSLQVMNTEAFF,TGTGCCAGCAGCCTACAGGTCATGAACACTGAAGCTTTCTTT
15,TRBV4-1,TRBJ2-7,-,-,CASSPLPSSDYEQYF,TGCGCCAGCAGCCCTCTACCCTCTAGCGACTACGAGCAGTACTTC
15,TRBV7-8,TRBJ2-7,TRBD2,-,CASSLAAGGLYEQYF,TGTGCCAGCAGCTTAGCGGCGGGGGGGCTCTACGAGCAGTACTTC
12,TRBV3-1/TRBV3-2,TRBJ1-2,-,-,CASSQALSGYTF,TGTGCCAGCAGCCAAGCTCTGTCCGGCTACACCTTC
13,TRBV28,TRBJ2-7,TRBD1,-,CASNRQGLYEQYF,TGTGCCAGCAACCGACAGGGGCTCTACGAGCAGTACTTC
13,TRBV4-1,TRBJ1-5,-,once,CASSQERNQPQHF,TGCGCCAGCAGCCAAGAACGGAATCAGCCCCAGCATTTT
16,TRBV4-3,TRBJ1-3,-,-,CASSQLGGHSGNTIYF,TGCGCCAGCAGCCAATTGGGGGGGCATTCTGGAAACACCATATATTTT
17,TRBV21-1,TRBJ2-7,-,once,CASSTSGLTGSSYEQYF,TGTGCCAGCAGCACTTCGGGCTTGACAGGTTCATCCTACGAGCAGTACTTC
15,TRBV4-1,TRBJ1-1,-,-,CASSQGQPLGTEAFF,TGCGCCAGCAGCCAAGGACAGCCCCTGGGCACTGAAGCTTTCTTT
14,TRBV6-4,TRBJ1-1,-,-,CASSGNPGGTEAFF,TGTGCCAGCAGTGGTAACCCGGGAGGGACTGAAGCTTTCTTT
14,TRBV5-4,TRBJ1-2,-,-,CASSLWQPGYGYTF,TGTGCCAGCAGCTTGTGGCAGCCGGGCTATGGCTACACCTTC
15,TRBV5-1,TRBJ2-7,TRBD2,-,CASSPGLAGGTEQYF,TGCGCCAGCAGCCCCGGACTAGCGGGAGGTACAGAGCAGTACTTC
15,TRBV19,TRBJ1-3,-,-,CASSIVDSSGNTIYF,TGTGCCAGTAGTATAGTGGACAGCTCTGGAAACACCATATATTTT